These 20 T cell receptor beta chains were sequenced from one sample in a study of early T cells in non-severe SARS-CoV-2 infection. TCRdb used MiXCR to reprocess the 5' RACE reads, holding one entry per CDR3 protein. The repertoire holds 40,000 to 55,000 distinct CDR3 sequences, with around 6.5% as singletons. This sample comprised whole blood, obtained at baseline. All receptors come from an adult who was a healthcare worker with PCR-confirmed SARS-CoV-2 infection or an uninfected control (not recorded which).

CDR3 DNA sequence: TGCAGTGCTAACACCCCCTGGGGGGATAACGCAGATACGCAGTATTTT. It translates to CSANTPWGDNADTQYF. V is TRBV20-1 and J is TRBJ2-3; a possible D gene is TRBD2 (6 bases). The V and J ends lost 4 bases and 4 bases respectively, with 21 bases between them. Germline V lookup: CDR1 DFQATT, CDR2 SNEGSKA (reference sequence). The CDR3 spans 16 residues.

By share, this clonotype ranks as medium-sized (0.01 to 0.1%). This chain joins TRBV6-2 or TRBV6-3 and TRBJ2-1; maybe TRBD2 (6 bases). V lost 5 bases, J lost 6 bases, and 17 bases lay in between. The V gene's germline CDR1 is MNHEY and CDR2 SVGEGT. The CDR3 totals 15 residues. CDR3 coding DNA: TGTGCCAGCAGTCCTCAGGCGGGGCATACCAATGAGCAGTTCTTC. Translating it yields CASSPQAGHTNEQFF.

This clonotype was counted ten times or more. The CDR3 reads CASSRQGMVIDTQYF. The CDR3 region has the DNA TGTGCCAGCAGTCGACAGGGGATGGTGATAGATACGCAGTATTTT. The chain is built from TRBV11-2 and TRBJ2-3; 8 bases are a match to TRBD1. The germline CDR1 and CDR2 sequences are SGHAT and FQNNGV. With V trimmed by 6 bases and J by 5 bases, 10 bases remained unmatched. The CDR3 totals 15 residues.

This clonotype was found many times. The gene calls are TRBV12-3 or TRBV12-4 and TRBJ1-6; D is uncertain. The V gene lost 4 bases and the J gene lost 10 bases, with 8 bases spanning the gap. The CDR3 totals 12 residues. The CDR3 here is CASSYNQSPLHF. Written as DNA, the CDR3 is TGTGCCAGCAGTTACAACCAATCACCCCTCCACTTT.

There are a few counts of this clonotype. The CDR3 loop reads CSVAPSGGGSDTQYF. CDR3 bases: TGCAGCGTTGCCCCTAGCGGGGGTGGCTCAGATACGCAGTATTTT. The V call is TRBV29-1, the J call TRBJ2-3; 10 nucleotides line up with TRBD2. Germline values: CDR1 SQVTM, CDR2 ANQGSEA. This CDR3 has 15 amino acids. J was trimmed by 4 bases and V by 4 bases; bases with no gene match: 8.

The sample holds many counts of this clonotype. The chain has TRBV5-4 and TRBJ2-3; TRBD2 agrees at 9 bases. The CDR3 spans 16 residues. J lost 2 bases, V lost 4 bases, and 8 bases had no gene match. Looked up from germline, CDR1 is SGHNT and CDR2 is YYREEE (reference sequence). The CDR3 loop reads CASSPQKRGVTDTQYF. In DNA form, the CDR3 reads TGTGCCAGCAGCCCCCAAAAGCGGGGGGTCACAGATACGCAGTATTTT. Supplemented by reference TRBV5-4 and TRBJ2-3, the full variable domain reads ETGVTQSPTHLIKTRGQQVTLRCSSQSGHNTVSWYQQALGQGPQFIFQYYREEENGRGNFPPRFSGLQFPNYSSELNVNALELDDSALYLCASSPQKRGVTDTQYFGPGTRLTVL.

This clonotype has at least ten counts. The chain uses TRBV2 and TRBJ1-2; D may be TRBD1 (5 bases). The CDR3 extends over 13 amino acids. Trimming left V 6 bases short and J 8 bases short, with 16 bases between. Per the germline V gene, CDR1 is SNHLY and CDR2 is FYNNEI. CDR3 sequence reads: CASSRDSIGGYTF. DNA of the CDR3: TGTGCCAGCAGCCGGGACTCCATTGGAGGCTACACCTTC.

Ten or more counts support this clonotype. The CDR3 nucleotides read TGCAGTGCTAGGATGGGGGCGGGGTGGACCTACAATGAGCAGTTCTTC. Its translation: CSARMGAGWTYNEQFF. The chain employs TRBV20-1 and TRBJ2-1, with D tentatively TRBD1 or TRBD2 (6 bases each). Trimming left V 3 bases short and J 2 bases short, with 17 bases between. This CDR3 contains 16 residues. Per the germline V gene, CDR1 is DFQATT and CDR2 is SNEGSKA (reference sequence).

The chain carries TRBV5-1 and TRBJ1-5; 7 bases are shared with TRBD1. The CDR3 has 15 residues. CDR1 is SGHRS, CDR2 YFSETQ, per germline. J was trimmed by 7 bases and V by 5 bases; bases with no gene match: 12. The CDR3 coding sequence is TGCGCCAGCAGTTTCACGACAGGGCAGGGGCAGCCCCAGCATTTT. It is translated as CASSFTTGQGQPQHF.

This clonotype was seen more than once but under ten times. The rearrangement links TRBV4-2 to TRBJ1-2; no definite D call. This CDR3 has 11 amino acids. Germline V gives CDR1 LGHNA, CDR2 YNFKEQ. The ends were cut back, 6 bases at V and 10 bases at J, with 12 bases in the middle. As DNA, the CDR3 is TGTGCCAGCAGAGGGCAGACGTTCTACACCTTC. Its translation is CASRGQTFYTF.

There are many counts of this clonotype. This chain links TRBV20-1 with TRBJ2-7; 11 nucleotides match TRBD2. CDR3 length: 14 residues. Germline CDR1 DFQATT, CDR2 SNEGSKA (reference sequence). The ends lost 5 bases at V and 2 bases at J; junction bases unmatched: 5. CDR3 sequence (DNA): TGCAGTGCTGCAACTAGCGGGAGCCCCTACGAGCAGTACTTC. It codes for CSAATSGSPYEQYF.

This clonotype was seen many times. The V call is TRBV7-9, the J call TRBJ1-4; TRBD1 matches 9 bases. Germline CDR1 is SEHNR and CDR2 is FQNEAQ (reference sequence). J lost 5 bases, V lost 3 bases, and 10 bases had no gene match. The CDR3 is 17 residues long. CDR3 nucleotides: TGTGCCAGCAGCTTCCGCCCGCTAGGGACAGGGAATGAAAAACTGTTTTTT. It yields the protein CASSFRPLGTGNEKLFF.

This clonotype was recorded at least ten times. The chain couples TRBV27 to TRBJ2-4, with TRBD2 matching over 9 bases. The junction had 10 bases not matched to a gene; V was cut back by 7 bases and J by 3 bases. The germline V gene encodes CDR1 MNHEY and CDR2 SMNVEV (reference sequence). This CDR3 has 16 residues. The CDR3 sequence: CASKTLAGGGKNIQYF. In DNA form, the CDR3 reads TGTGCCAGCAAGACGTTGGCGGGAGGGGGCAAAAACATTCAGTACTTC.

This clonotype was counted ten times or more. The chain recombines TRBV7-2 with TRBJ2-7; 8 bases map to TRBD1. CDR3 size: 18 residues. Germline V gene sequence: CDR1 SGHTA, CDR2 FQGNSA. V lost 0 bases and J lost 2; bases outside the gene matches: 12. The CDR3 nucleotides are TGTGCCAGCAGCTTAGCGAGAGGACAGGGCCCTCTCCCCTACGAGCAGTACTTC. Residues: CASSLARGQGPLPYEQYF.

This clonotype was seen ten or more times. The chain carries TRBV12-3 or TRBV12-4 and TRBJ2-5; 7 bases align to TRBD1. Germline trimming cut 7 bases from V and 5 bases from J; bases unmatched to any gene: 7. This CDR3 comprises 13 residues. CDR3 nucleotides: TGTGCCAGCACAGACAGGGCGACGGAGACCCAGTACTTC. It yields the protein CASTDRATETQYF.

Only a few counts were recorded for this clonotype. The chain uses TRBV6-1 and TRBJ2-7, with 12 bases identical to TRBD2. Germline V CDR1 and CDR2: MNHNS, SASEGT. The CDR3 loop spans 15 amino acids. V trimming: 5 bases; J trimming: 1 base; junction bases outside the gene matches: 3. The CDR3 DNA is TGTGCCAGCAGTCCACTAGCGGGAGGATCCTACGAGCAGTACTTC. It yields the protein CASSPLAGGSYEQYF.

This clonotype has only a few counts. CDR3 sequence: CASRVTGREPQHF. In DNA, the CDR3 is TGTGCCAGCCGGGTAACGGGCAGGGAGCCCCAGCATTTT. The genes are TRBV6-1 and TRBJ1-5, with D possibly being TRBD1 (5 bases). V was clipped by 8 bases and J by 8 bases, with 16 bases between them. The CDR3 loop spans 13 amino acids. Germline V CDR1 and CDR2: MNHNS, SASEGT.

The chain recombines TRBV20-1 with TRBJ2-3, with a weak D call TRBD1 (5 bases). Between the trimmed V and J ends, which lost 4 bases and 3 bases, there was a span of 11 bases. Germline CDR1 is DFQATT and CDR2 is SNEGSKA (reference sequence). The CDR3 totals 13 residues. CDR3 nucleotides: TGCAGTGCTAAAATCCAGGGAACAGATACGCAGTATTTT. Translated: CSAKIQGTDTQYF.

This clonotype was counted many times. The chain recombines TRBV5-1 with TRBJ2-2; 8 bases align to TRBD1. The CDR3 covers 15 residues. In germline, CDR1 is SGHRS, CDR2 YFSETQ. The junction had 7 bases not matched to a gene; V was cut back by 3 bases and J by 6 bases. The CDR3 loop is CASSSRTGPAGELFF. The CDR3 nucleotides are TGCGCCAGCAGCTCTAGGACAGGGCCGGCCGGGGAGCTGTTTTTT.

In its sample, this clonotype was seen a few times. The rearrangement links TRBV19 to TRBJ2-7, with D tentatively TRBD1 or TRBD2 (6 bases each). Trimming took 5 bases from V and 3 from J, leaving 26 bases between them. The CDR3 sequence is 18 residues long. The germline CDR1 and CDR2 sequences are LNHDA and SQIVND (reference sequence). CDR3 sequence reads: CASSPGRRGQGSFYEQYF. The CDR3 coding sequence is TGTGCCAGTAGTCCTGGTCGTCGGGGGCAAGGGTCCTTCTACGAGCAGTACTTC.